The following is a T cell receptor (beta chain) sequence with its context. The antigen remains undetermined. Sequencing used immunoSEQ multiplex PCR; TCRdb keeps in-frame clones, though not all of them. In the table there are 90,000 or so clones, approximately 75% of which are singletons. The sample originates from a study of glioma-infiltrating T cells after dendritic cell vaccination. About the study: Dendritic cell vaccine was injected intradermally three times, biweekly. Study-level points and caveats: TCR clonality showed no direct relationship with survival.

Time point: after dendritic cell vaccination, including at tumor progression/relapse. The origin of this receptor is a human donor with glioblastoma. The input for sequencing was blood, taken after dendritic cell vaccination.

CDR3 nucleotides: TGTGCCAGTAGTATAGTTGGTCTAGCGGGAGGTCATGAGCAGTTCTTC. Protein: CASSIVGLAGGHEQFF. The rearrangement uses TRBV19 and TRBJ2-1; TRBD2 aligns across 11 bases. V lost 1 base and J lost 8; bases outside the gene matches: 7. CDR3 size: 16 residues. The germline gives CDR1 LNHDA, CDR2 SQIVND (reference sequence).